The entry that follows covers one TCR beta chain sequence. Its antigen is unknown. The data were produced by immunoSEQ multiplex PCR, yet TCRdb's version contains in-frame clones alone and is incomplete. This table has about 88,000 clones, approximately 94% appearing once. The entry originates in a study of graft-versus-host responses after intestinal transplantation. Study-level background: Recipients uniformly received anti-thymocyte globulin induction, followed by tacrolimus and steroids for three to four years.

General study results and limits: The marrow of recipients harbored GvH clones, and ileum or blood showed some of them first. Those patients showing graft-donor T cell macrochimerism displayed high graft-versus-host to host-versus-graft clonal ratios in allografts. Early after transplant, HvG clones declined as circulating GvH clones peaked.

Per germline, CDR1 SGHRS and CDR2 YFSETQ. Trimming shortened V by 4 bases and J by 5 bases, and 3 bases separated the two germline ends. This CDR3 is 10 amino acids long. The sequences come from unstimulated CD4+ T cells sorted from spleen or lymph node cells, collected before transplant. The source of this sequence is a human donor who was the organ donor for an intestinal transplant. The chain joins TRBV5-1 to TRBJ2-5; D remains ambiguous. This CDR3 reads CASSGETQYF. In nucleotides, the CDR3 is TGCGCCAGCAGCGGGGAGACCCAGTACTTC.